This T cell receptor beta chain comes out of a study of T cells in Graves' hyperthyroidism and ophthalmopathy. Amplified regions were TCR beta CDR3 sequences from RNA transcripts. TCR CDR3 underwent first-round RT-PCR with the HTBI primer set. From the multiplex PCR reads, TCRdb called clonotypes with MiXCR, one entry per CDR3 protein. The table has around 350,000 distinct CDR3 sequences, roughly 19% seen once. Germline V gene sequence: CDR1 MGHRA, CDR2 YSYEKL. There are 17 residues in the CDR3. With 2 bases clipped from V and 0 bases from J, the junction kept 7 bases outside the gene matches. A roughly 9.7 ml volume of fresh peripheral blood provided the PBMCs.

The sequencing input was blood. This receptor was taken from a woman younger than 35 with Graves' hyperthyroidism. V and J are TRBV4-1 and TRBJ1-5; 7 positions agree with TRBD1. The chain's CDR3 is CASSQLQGPYSNQPQHF. CDR3 DNA: TGCGCCAGCAGCCAACTACAGGGGCCTTATAGCAATCAGCCCCAGCATTTT.